This T cell receptor (beta chain) comes out of a study of blood T cell repertoires in COVID-19. Germline trimming cut 8 bases from V and 2 bases from J; bases unmatched to any gene: 7. Germline CDR1 and CDR2: MRHNA and SNTAGT. The CDR3 is 14 residues long. Sequencing was performed with immunoSEQ multiplex PCR; in TCRdb, only in-frame clones are kept and a portion is missing. The sample has 90,000 to 120,000 clones; about 89% are singletons. The sequence was obtained from a man aged 35-49 years with active or convalescent COVID-19. This sequence joins TRBV6-4 and TRBJ2-3; 7 nucleotides agree with TRBD2. The specimen sequenced was peripheral blood. CDR3 nucleotide sequence: TGTGCCAGCCGACCGGGACTACACACAGATACGCAGTATTTT. Its translation: CASRPGLHTDTQYF.